A single sample gave rise to the 12 T cell receptor beta chains below, sequenced in a study of molecular identifiers for immune sequencing clone quantification. Each CDR3 protein is one row after TCRdb ran MiXCR on the PCR reads. The sample lists about 510,000 distinct CDR3 sequences, roughly 23% seen once, with about 0.84% in the top ten. Sequencing was performed on naive CD8+ T cells from blood, with Jurkat cell RNA spiked in. Subset meaning: FACS-sorted CD8+CD4-CCR7+CD45RA+ naive T cells. The receptors were gathered from a human donor in good health. Some libraries in this study had Jurkat cell RNA spiked in.

This clonotype was seen ten or more times. The chain uses TRBV4-1 and TRBJ2-3; D gene unclear. Germline CDR1 is MGHRA and CDR2 is YSYEKL. The CDR3 is 19 amino acids. The V end was cut by 2 bases, the J end by 3 bases, with 24 bases between. The CDR3 sequence: CASSQPSPVEDSLTDTQYF. The CDR3 bases are TGCGCCAGCAGCCAACCAAGTCCCGTTGAGGATAGCCTGACAGATACGCAGTATTTT.

The chain links TRBV7-9 to TRBJ2-1; 14 nucleotides agree with TRBD2. The CDR3 has 21 amino acids. The germline V gene has CDR1 SEHNR and CDR2 FQNEAQ (reference sequence). V lost 5 bases, J lost 2 bases, and 17 bases stayed unmatched. The CDR3 coding sequence is TGTGCCAGCAGCCCCCCTCCCGGGACTAGCGGGAGTCAAGAAACCTACAATGAGCAGTTCTTC. This sequence encodes CASSPPPGTSGSQETYNEQFF.

The sample holds many counts of this clonotype. This chain connects TRBV30 to TRBJ2-3, with D tentatively TRBD2 (7 bases). V lost 0 bases to trimming and J lost 4 bases, with 14 bases between them. The CDR3 runs 15 residues. The germline CDR1 and CDR2 sequences are GTSNPN and SVGIG (reference sequence). The CDR3 loop is CAWSVLGGPADTQYF. DNA of the CDR3: TGTGCCTGGAGTGTACTCGGGGGGCCAGCAGATACGCAGTATTTT.

This clonotype was observed at least ten times. The chain employs TRBV12-3 or TRBV12-4 and TRBJ1-1, with D unclear. This CDR3 has 14 amino acids. The V end lost 1 base, the J end lost 7 bases, and 13 bases lay between the germline ends. The CDR3 loop reads CASSLDMGPDEAFF. In DNA form, the CDR3 reads TGTGCCAGCAGTTTAGACATGGGTCCGGATGAAGCTTTCTTT.

The chain joins TRBV30 to TRBJ2-5, with TRBD2 matching over 9 bases. CDR3 length: 17 residues. Germline lookup yields CDR1 GTSNPN and CDR2 SVGIG (reference sequence). Trimming took 2 bases from V and 5 from J; bases not matched to a gene: 15. The CDR3 DNA is TGTGCCTGGAGTAACCCAATAGCGGGAGATGTTTGGGAGACCCAGTACTTC. It encodes CAWSNPIAGDVWETQYF.

Concerning this clonotype itself: This may arise from a read error, as a much more abundant clone is one base away. V gene TRBV20-1 combines with J gene TRBJ2-7, with 10 bases identical to TRBD1. The CDR3 is 16 amino acids. Germline trimming cut 5 bases from V and 5 bases from J; bases unmatched to any gene: 15. From germline, CDR1 is DFQATT and CDR2 SNEGSKA (reference sequence). CDR3 sequence: CSAPSLWGQGSHEQYF. The DNA of the CDR3 is TGCAGTGCTCCTTCCTTATGGGGACAGGGGTCCCACGAGCAGTACTTC.

The sample holds many counts of this clonotype. The CDR3 coding sequence is TGTGCCAGCAGCTTAGTGCCGTTCCACGAGCAGTACTTC. It specifies CASSLVPFHEQYF. This chain links TRBV11-2 with TRBJ2-7; D unclear. Germline V gene lookup returns CDR1 SGHAT and CDR2 FQNNGV. Trimming pared 1 base from V and 5 bases from J, leaving 9 bases between. The CDR3 is 13 amino acids. The full variable domain, in which reference TRBV11-2 and TRBJ2-7 provide the parts outside the CDR3, is EAGVAQSPRYKIIEKRQSVAFWCNPISGHATLYWYQQILGQGPKLLIQFQNNGVVDDSQLPKDRFSAERLKGVDSTLKIQPAKLEDSAVYLCASSLVPFHEQYFGPGTRLTVT.

The sample holds one count of this clonotype. The germline gene is not matched at one end of the junction; a read error may be the cause. The chain joins TRBV29-1 to TRBJ2-1, with TRBD2 identical over 9 bases. Germline CDR1 reads SQVTM; CDR2 reads ANQGSEA. The CDR3 spans 16 residues. The CDR3 is CSAEALLAGTYDEQFF. CDR3 sequence (DNA): TGCAGCGCAGAAGCGCTTCTAGCGGGGACCTACGATGAGCAGTTCTTC.

The chain employs TRBV6-5 and TRBJ2-7, with 7 bases lining up with TRBD2. The CDR3 contains 12 residues. The V gene end was trimmed by 10 bases and the J gene end by 6 bases; junction bases not matched to a gene: 9. From germline, CDR1 is MNHEY and CDR2 SVGAGI. DNA of the CDR3: TGTGCCACTGGGAGGGGTTTAGGCGAGCAGTACTTC. It is translated as CATGRGLGEQYF.

For the CDR3, the DNA is TGTGCCAGCAGCTTAAGAAGCGGGGGTAGCACAGATACGCAGTATTTT. Translation: CASSLRSGGSTDTQYF. V is TRBV11-2 and J is TRBJ2-3; 8 positions agree with TRBD2. Germline CDR1 and CDR2: SGHAT and FQNNGV. This CDR3 spans 16 amino acids. V gave up 2 bases and J gave up 0 bases; unmatched junction bases: 4.

There are many counts of this clonotype. The CDR3 sequence: CSVEVPLNTEAFF. In DNA, the CDR3 is TGCAGCGTTGAAGTCCCCCTGAACACTGAAGCTTTCTTT. The chain combines TRBV29-1 with TRBJ1-1; D is undetermined. CDR1 is SQVTM and CDR2 is ANQGSEA in the germline V gene. This CDR3 contains 13 residues. The V end was cut by 1 base, the J end by 0 bases, with 6 bases between.

The chain links TRBV14 to TRBJ2-2; 9 bases are shared with TRBD2. The CDR3 loop spans 15 amino acids. Germline V gene sequence: CDR1 SGHDN, CDR2 FVKESK. Unmatched junction bases numbered 6, after V lost 4 bases and J lost 6 bases. Here the CDR3 DNA reads TGTGCCAGCAGCCTACCCGGGACTAGCTCCGGGGAGCTGTTTTTT. Protein product: CASSLPGTSSGELFF. Filled out from reference TRBV14 and TRBJ2-2, the complete variable domain reads EAGVTQFPSHSVIEKGQTVTLRCDPISGHDNLYWYRRVMGKEIKFLLHFVKESKQDESGMPNNRFLAERTGGTYSTLKVQPAELEDSGVYFCASSLPGTSSGELFFGEGSRLTVL.